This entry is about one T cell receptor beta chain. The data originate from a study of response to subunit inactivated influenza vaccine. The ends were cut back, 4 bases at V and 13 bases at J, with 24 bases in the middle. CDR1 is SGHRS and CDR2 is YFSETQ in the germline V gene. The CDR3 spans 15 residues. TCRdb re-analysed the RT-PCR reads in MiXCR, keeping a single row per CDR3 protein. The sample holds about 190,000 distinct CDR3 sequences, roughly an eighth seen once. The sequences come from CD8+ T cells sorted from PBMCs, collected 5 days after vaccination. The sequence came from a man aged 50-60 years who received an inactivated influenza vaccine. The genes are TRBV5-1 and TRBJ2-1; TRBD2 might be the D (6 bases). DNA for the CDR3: TGCGCCAGCAGCCCTGGGCCTAGCGCCTACAATGTCCAGTTCTTC. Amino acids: CASSPGPSAYNVQFF.